These 14 T cell receptor beta chains were all obtained from the same sample, sequenced in a study of blood T cell repertoires in COVID-19. Some clones are missing from TCRdb's copy, which holds only in-frame ones; the method was immunoSEQ multiplex PCR. The sample lists some 46,000 clones, over 75% occurring once. Specimen: peripheral blood. The receptors stem from a woman aged 60-75 years with acute or convalescent COVID-19.

In this sample, this clone turned up a few times. V gene TRBV3-1 (or the pseudogene TRBV3-2) combines with J gene TRBJ2-2; 7 bases are shared with TRBD1. In germline, CDR1 is LGHDT, CDR2 YNNKEL (reference sequence). The CDR3 runs to 16 residues. After removal of 1 base from V and 7 bases from J, the junction contained 9 bases not matched to a gene. The CDR3 DNA follows: TGTGCCAGCAGCCAAGTGGCTATACAGGGGATCGGGGAGCTGTTTTTT. This encodes CASSQVAIQGIGELFF.

This clone was seen a single time. The rearrangement uses TRBV5-4 and TRBJ2-3; TRBD1 might be the D (6 bases). The V end lost 2 bases, the J end lost 2 bases, and 18 bases lay between the germline ends. Germline values: CDR1 SGHNT, CDR2 YYREEE (reference sequence). This CDR3 contains 17 residues. In DNA form, the CDR3 reads TGTGCCAGCAGCTTCGGATCCACAGGGAGAAACACAGATACGCAGTATTTT. This translates into CASSFGSTGRNTDTQYF. The full variable domain, with the rest looked up from reference TRBV5-4 and TRBJ2-3, is ETGVTQSPTHLIKTRGQQVTLRCSSQSGHNTVSWYQQALGQGPQFIFQYYREEENGRGNFPPRFSGLQFPNYSSELNVNALELDDSALYLCASSFGSTGRNTDTQYFGPGTRLTVL.

The CDR3 DNA is TGTGCCAGCTCATCCATCACAGATACGCAGTATTTT. Its translation: CASSSITDTQYF. The chain uses TRBV18 and TRBJ2-3; D remains ambiguous. CDR3 length equals 12 residues. Trimming removed 5 bases at V and 2 bases at J, with 5 bases between. Germline lookup yields CDR1 KGHSH and CDR2 LQKENI.

V and J are TRBV11-3 and TRBJ2-5, with a tentative D call TRBD2 (6 bases). Trimming removed 4 bases from V and 5 bases from J, with 14 bases in between. The germline gives CDR1 SGHNT, CDR2 YENEEA. This CDR3 has 14 residues. This CDR3 reads CASSSPLAMETQYF. The DNA for the CDR3 is TGTGCCAGCAGCTCCCCGCTAGCGATGGAGACCCAGTACTTC.

The chain carries TRBV2 and TRBJ1-2, with 7 nucleotides matching TRBD1. This CDR3 contains 14 residues. V lost 3 bases to trimming and J lost 5 bases; unmatched junction nucleotides: 6. In germline, CDR1 is SNHLY, CDR2 FYNNEI. The CDR3 DNA follows: TGTGCCAGCAGTGATACAGGGGCAGGGTATGGCTACACCTTC. The encoded protein is CASSDTGAGYGYTF.

V and J are TRBV7-2 and TRBJ2-3; D perhaps matches TRBD2 (5 bases). Germline V gives CDR1 SGHTA, CDR2 FQGNSA. The CDR3 covers 15 residues. With 5 bases removed from V and 2 bases from J, the gap between germline ends came to 14 bases. As DNA, the CDR3 is TGTGCCAGCAGCCATAGGGAGATCATCACAGATACGCAGTATTTT. It is translated as CASSHREIITDTQYF.

This clone has only one observation. V usage is TRBV2 and J usage is TRBJ1-4; D uncertain. The V end was cut by 7 bases, the J end by 0 bases, with 18 bases between. This CDR3 is 17 amino acids long. CDR1 is SNHLY and CDR2 is FYNNEI in the germline V gene. Here the CDR3 DNA reads TGTGCCAGCATTTTATATCCGGGGTCAGCAACTAATGAAAAACTGTTTTTT. The encoded protein is CASILYPGSATNEKLFF.

The chain carries TRBV6-5 and TRBJ1-1, with a weak D call TRBD1 (5 bases). Germline V gene lookup returns CDR1 MNHEY and CDR2 SVGAGI. This CDR3 is 15 amino acids long. Trimming removed 2 bases from V and 0 bases from J, with 10 bases in between. The CDR3 is CASSYDSALNTEAFF. The DNA for the CDR3 is TGTGCCAGCAGTTACGACAGCGCCTTGAACACTGAAGCTTTCTTT.

In this sample, this clone turned up a few times. This chain links TRBV27 with TRBJ2-2; TRBD1 agrees at 8 bases. CDR3 length equals 14 residues. The J segment lost 5 bases and the V segment lost 5 bases, leaving 4 bases of the junction unmatched. Germline V CDR1 and CDR2: MNHEY, SMNVEV (reference sequence). The CDR3 sequence is CASSQTGVTGELFF. CDR3 nucleotides: TGTGCCAGCAGTCAGACAGGGGTGACCGGGGAGCTGTTTTTT.

This clone was seen more than once but under ten times. Written as DNA, the CDR3 is TGTGCCAGCAGCCCCGGGACAGCGGCCGAGACCCAGTACTTC. Translated, it gives CASSPGTAAETQYF. This sequence joins TRBV11-2 and TRBJ2-5, with 7 bases identical to TRBD1. This CDR3 comprises 14 residues. J lost 5 bases, V lost 5 bases, and 8 bases had no gene match. Germline lookup yields CDR1 SGHAT and CDR2 FQNNGV. Full variable domain (missing parts from reference TRBV11-2 and TRBJ2-5): EAGVAQSPRYKIIEKRQSVAFWCNPISGHATLYWYQQILGQGPKLLIQFQNNGVVDDSQLPKDRFSAERLKGVDSTLKIQPAKLEDSAVYLCASSPGTAAETQYFGPGTRLLVL.

The chain employs TRBV27 and TRBJ2-2; TRBD1 is a possible D gene (6 bases). There are 14 residues in the CDR3. Deletions cut 3 bases from V and 6 bases from J, with 11 bases between. Germline V lookup: CDR1 MNHEY, CDR2 SMNVEV (reference sequence). Here the CDR3 DNA reads TGTGCCAGCAGTTTCAGGGGTGCCGCCGGGGAGCTGTTTTTT. This encodes CASSFRGAAGELFF.

This chain uses TRBV9 with TRBJ2-2; D is perhaps TRBD1 (6 bases). Germline V gives CDR1 SGDLS, CDR2 YYNGEE. V lost 0 bases and J 7 bases, leaving 16 bases between the germline ends. The CDR3 is 16 residues long. The CDR3 nucleotides read TGTGCCAGCAGCGTAGGGCCACAGGGTGATAACGGGGAGCTGTTTTTT. Its translation: CASSVGPQGDNGELFF. Variable domain in full (rest from reference TRBV9 and TRBJ2-2): DSGVTQTPKHLITATGQRVTLRCSPRSGDLSVYWYQQSLDQGLQFLIQYYNGEERAKGNILERFSAQQFPDLHSELNLSSLELGDSALYFCASSVGPQGDNGELFFGEGSRLTVL.

The gene calls are TRBV24-1 and TRBJ2-2, with D tentatively TRBD2 (7 bases). The V end lost 8 bases, the J end lost 5 bases, and 14 bases lay between the germline ends. CDR3 length equals 14 residues. CDR1 and CDR2 from the germline V gene are KGHDR and SFDVKD. The CDR3 DNA sequence: TGTGCCACCATGACGGGGGGCGGAACCGGGGAGCTGTTTTTT. Its protein is CATMTGGGTGELFF.

The chain recombines TRBV6-1 with TRBJ1-6, with D hard to call. Germline V lookup: CDR1 MNHNS, CDR2 SASEGT. Trimming shortened V by 2 bases and J by 8 bases, and 10 bases separated the two germline ends. This CDR3 comprises 14 residues. The CDR3 DNA follows: TGTGCCAGCAGTGAACTATGGCGGTATTCACCCCTCCACTTT. This translates into CASSELWRYSPLHF.